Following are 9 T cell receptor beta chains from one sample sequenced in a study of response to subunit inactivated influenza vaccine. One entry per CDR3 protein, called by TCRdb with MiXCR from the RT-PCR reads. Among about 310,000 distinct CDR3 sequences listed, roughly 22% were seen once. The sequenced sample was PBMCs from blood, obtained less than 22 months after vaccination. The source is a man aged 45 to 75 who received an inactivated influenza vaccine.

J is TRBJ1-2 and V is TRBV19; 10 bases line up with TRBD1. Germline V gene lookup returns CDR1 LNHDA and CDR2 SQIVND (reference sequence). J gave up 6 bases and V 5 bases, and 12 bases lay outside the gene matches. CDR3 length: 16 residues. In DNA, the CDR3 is TGTGCCAGTAGTGTACCCGGACAGGGGGGAATAGATGGCTACACCTTC. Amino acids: CASSVPGQGGIDGYTF.

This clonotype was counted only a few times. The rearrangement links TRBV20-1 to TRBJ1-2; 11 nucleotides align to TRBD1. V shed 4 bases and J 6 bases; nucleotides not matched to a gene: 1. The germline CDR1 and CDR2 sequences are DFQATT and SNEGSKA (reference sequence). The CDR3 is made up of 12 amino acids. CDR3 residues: CSATDRGHGYTF. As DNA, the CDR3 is TGCAGTGCTACGGACAGGGGGCATGGCTACACCTTC.

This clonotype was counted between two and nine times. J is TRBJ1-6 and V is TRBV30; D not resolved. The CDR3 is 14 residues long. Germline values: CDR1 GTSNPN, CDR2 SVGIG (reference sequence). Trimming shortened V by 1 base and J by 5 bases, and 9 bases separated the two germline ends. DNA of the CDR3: TGTGCCTGGAGTGGTGAGACCAATAATTCACCCCTCCACTTT. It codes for CAWSGETNNSPLHF.

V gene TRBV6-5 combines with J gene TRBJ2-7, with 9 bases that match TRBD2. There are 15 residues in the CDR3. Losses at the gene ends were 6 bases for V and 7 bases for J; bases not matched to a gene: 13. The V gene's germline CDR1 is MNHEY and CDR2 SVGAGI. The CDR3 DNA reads TGTGCCAGCAGATCCGTGGGACTAGCTGGAGGAGAGCAGTACTTC. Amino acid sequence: CASRSVGLAGGEQYF.

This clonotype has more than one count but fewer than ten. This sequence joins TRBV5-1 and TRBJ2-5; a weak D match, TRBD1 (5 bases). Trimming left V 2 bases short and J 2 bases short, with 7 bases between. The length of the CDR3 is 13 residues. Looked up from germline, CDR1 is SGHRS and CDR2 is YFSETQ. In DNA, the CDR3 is TGCGCCAGCAGCTTTAACAGGCAAGAGACCCAGTACTTC. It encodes CASSFNRQETQYF. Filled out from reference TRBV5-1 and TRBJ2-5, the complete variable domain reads KAGVTQTPRYLIKTRGQQVTLSCSPISGHRSVSWYQQTPGQGLQFLFEYFSETQRNKGNFPGRFSGRQFSNSRSEMNVSTLELGDSALYLCASSFNRQETQYFGPGTRLLVL.

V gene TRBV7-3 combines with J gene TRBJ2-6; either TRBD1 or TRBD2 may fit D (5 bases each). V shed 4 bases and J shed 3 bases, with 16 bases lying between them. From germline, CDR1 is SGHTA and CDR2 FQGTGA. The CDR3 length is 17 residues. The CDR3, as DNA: TGTGCCAGCAGCTACGGGAACAGGCTAGATGGGGCCAACGTCCTGACTTTC. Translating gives CASSYGNRLDGANVLTF.

The CDR3 loop reads CASSQVASGNTIYF. The CDR3 coding sequence is TGCGCCAGCAGCCAAGTGGCTTCTGGAAACACCATATATTTT. The chain recombines TRBV4-1 with TRBJ1-3; D is uncertain. The V end lost 1 base, the J end lost 1 base, and 5 bases lay between the germline ends. CDR1 MGHRA and CDR2 YSYEKL come from the germline V gene. This CDR3 has 14 amino acids.

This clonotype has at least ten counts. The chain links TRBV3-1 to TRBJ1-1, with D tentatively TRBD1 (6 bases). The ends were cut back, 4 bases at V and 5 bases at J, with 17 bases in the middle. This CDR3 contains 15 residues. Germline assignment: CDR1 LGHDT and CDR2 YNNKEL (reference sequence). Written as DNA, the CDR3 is TGTGCCAGCAGCCTGACAGGCGGAAGGCGGACTGAAGCTTTCTTT. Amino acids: CASSLTGGRRTEAFF. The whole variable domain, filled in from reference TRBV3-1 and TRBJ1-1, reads DTAVSQTPKYLVTQMGNDKSIKCEQNLGHDTMYWYKQDSKKFLKIMFSYNNKELIINETVPNRFSPKSPDKAHLNLHINSLELGDSAVYFCASSLTGGRRTEAFFGQGTRLTVV.

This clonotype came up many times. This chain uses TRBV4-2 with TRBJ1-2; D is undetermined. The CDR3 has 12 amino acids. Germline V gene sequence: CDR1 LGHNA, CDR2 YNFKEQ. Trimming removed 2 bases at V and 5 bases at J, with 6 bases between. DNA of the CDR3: TGTGCCAGCAGCCAACGGTTATATGGCTACACCTTC. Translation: CASSQRLYGYTF.